This T cell receptor beta chain was captured by sequencing in a study of T-cell memory formation after mild COVID-19. Study at large: Largely donor-specific sequence clusters came from a couple of donors.

This clonotype was counted ten times or more. Its cognate antigen is unknown. Study-wide results and limits: CD8+ contracting clones occupied EMRA, while CD4+ ones occupied mainly CM and EM. The pre-infection memory compartment contained some responding clones, suggesting cross-reactive memory joined. Day 15 to 85 contracting clones showed balanced CD4/CD8; later expanders leaned CD4+.

Each CDR3 protein is one row after TCRdb ran MiXCR on the 5' RACE reads. The sample lists some 290,000 distinct CDR3 sequences, under 20% occurring once. In germline, CDR1 is SGHAT, CDR2 FQNNGV. Trimming pared 2 bases from V and 6 bases from J, leaving 22 bases between. The CDR3 is 18 residues long. The sequence was obtained from a young man who had mild COVID-19 (a few samples of this study predate the infection). Cell type and time point are not known. Specimen: PBMCs or a T cell subset sorted from them (not recorded which). V usage is TRBV11-2 and J usage is TRBJ2-2; TRBD1 is a possible D gene (6 bases). CDR3 residues: CASSLKTEIPGVSGELFF. CDR3 DNA: TGTGCCAGCAGCTTAAAGACGGAGATACCAGGGGTATCCGGGGAGCTGTTTTTT.